This is a list of T cell receptor beta chains from one sample in a study of blood T cell repertoires in COVID-19. TCRdb keeps only in-frame clones here, not all; method: immunoSEQ multiplex PCR. The sample holds a few hundred thousand clones, around 87% seen once. Sample: PBMCs or T cells enriched from blood (not recorded which). These receptors all stem from a woman in her forties or fifties who had recovered from COVID-19. Each CDR3 is given with its conserved first and last residue. The order of the fields is J gene, clone size, D gene, V gene, CDR3 protein, CDR3 DNA. The D gene is left open where the match is weak. Clone size appears in some rows only: once, few, many, or a class for an expanded clone.

TRBJ2-2,once,.,TRBV20-1,CSASRTGEGGELFF,TGCAGTGCTAGTCGGACGGGGGAAGGCGGGGAGCTGTTTTTT
TRBJ2-5,.,.,TRBV9,CASSVGGKEETQYF,TGTGCCAGCAGCGTAGGCGGGAAAGAAGAGACCCAGTACTTC
TRBJ1-5,.,TRBD1,TRBV28,CASAPRGTGYNQPQHF,TGTGCCAGCGCCCCTCGAGGGACAGGCTACAATCAGCCCCAGCATTTT
TRBJ1-2,once,TRBD1,TRBV5-5,CASSLGQRYGYTF,TGTGCCAGCAGCCTGGGACAGAGATATGGCTACACCTTC
TRBJ1-1,.,.,TRBV4-1,CASSQDGVPSPYTEAFF,TGCGCCAGCAGCCAAGACGGGGTGCCCAGCCCTTACACTGAAGCTTTCTTT
TRBJ1-5,once,TRBD1,TRBV19,CATEGARNQPQHF,TGTGCCACCGAGGGGGCGCGGAATCAGCCCCAGCATTTT
TRBJ1-1,.,.,TRBV10-1,CASRPTQWRGTEAFF,TGCGCCAGCAGACCGACACAGTGGAGGGGTACTGAAGCTTTCTTT
TRBJ1-2,.,TRBD1,TRBV7-2,CASSPSRTGGYGYTF,TGTGCCAGCAGCCCATCCCGGACAGGGGGATATGGCTACACCTTC
TRBJ1-1,.,.,TRBV19,CASSPAGRWAMNTEAFF,TGTGCCAGTAGTCCCGCGGGGAGGTGGGCGATGAACACTGAAGCTTTCTTT
TRBJ1-5,.,.,TRBV19,CASSTDFYSNQPQHF,TGTGCCAGTAGTACCGACTTTTATAGCAATCAGCCCCAGCATTTT
TRBJ2-1,.,TRBD2,TRBV18,CASSRQWTSGEHNEQFF,TGTGCCAGCTCCAGGCAGTGGACTAGCGGGGAACACAATGAGCAGTTCTTC
TRBJ1-2,once,TRBD1,TRBV4-1,CASSRGTGFDYGYTF,TGCGCCAGCAGCCGGGGGACAGGGTTTGATTATGGCTACACCTTC
TRBJ1-2,.,.,TRBV18,CASSQAELHGYTF,TGTGCCAGCTCCCAAGCTGAATTGCATGGCTACACCTTC
TRBJ1-1,once,TRBD1,TRBV2,CASSSDRAAEAFF,TGTGCCAGCAGTTCTGACAGGGCGGCCGAAGCTTTCTTT
TRBJ1-3,.,.,TRBV7-9,CASSFSQAGGTIYF,TGTGCCAGCAGCTTCTCGCAGGCCGGGGGTACCATATATTTT
TRBJ1-2,once,.,TRBV28,CASSKWGIMSGISNYGYTF,TGTGCCAGCAGCAAATGGGGTATTATGTCAGGGATTTCTAACTATGGCTACACCTTC
TRBJ2-7,few,TRBD1,TRBV6-5,CASSWTGQRSSYEQYF,TGTGCCAGCAGTTGGACAGGCCAGAGGAGCTCCTACGAGCAGTACTTC
TRBJ1-2,.,.,TRBV2,CASSASGSPGNGYTF,TGTGCCAGCAGTGCCTCGGGGTCTCCGGGGAATGGCTACACCTTC
TRBJ1-5,.,TRBD1,TRBV7-2,CASSLDRTGGQPQHF,TGTGCCAGCAGCTTAGATCGGACAGGGGGTCAGCCCCAGCATTTT
TRBJ1-3,.,.,TRBV3-1/TRBV3-2,CASSLHNGGRKRFISGNTIYF,TGTGCCAGCAGCCTGCATAACGGTGGGAGAAAAAGGTTTATCTCTGGAAACACCATATATTTT
TRBJ1-6,.,TRBD1,TRBV2,CASSAAGGDNSPLHF,TGTGCCAGCAGTGCGGCAGGGGGCGATAATTCACCCCTCCACTTT
TRBJ1-1,few,.,TRBV10-3,CAISDGGLGDTEAFF,TGTGCCATCAGTGATGGGGGACTAGGGGACACTGAAGCTTTCTTT
TRBJ2-6,.,TRBD1,TRBV2,CASNRQGPSSGANVLTF,TGTGCCAGCAACAGACAGGGTCCCAGCTCTGGGGCCAACGTCCTGACTTTC
TRBJ1-3,few,.,TRBV5-1,CASSLESAGSVNTIYF,TGCGCCAGCAGCTTGGAGAGTGCAGGGTCGGTGAACACCATATATTTT
TRBJ1-6,few,.,TRBV5-1,CASSLEGRGTAKGSPLHF,TGCGCCAGCAGCTTGGAGGGGCGAGGTACCGCAAAAGGGTCACCCCTCCACTTT
TRBJ2-7,few,TRBD1,TRBV7-3,CASSDPGTGSYEQYF,TGTGCCAGCAGCGACCCCGGGACAGGGTCCTACGAGCAGTACTTC
TRBJ1-2,.,TRBD1,TRBV5-5,CASSLQGVEGYTF,TGTGCCAGCAGCCTGCAGGGGGTGGAGGGCTACACCTTC
TRBJ1-2,once,.,TRBV7-2,CASSQLSYGYTF,TGTGCCAGCAGCCAACTATCCTATGGCTACACCTTC
TRBJ1-1,.,.,TRBV29-1,CSVAGDTEAFF,TGCAGCGTTGCGGGGGACACTGAAGCTTTCTTT
TRBJ2-1,.,.,TRBV7-9,CASSLMLRTASYNEQFF,TGTGCCAGCAGCTTAATGCTTAGGACAGCATCCTACAATGAGCAGTTCTTC
TRBJ1-5,.,TRBD1,TRBV12-3/TRBV12-4,CASSGTGYQPQHF,TGTGCCAGCAGCGGGACAGGGTATCAGCCCCAGCATTTT
TRBJ2-1,.,TRBD2,TRBV18,CASSPPRGEGYNEQFF,TGTGCCAGCTCACCACCGAGAGGGGAGGGCTACAATGAGCAGTTCTTC
TRBJ1-1,.,.,TRBV2,CASSIGQGKGEAFF,TGTGCCAGCAGTATCGGTCAGGGGAAGGGCGAAGCTTTCTTT
TRBJ1-2,.,TRBD1,TRBV6-5,CASSLGQGNYGYTF,TGTGCCAGCAGTCTTGGACAGGGGAACTATGGCTACACCTTC
TRBJ2-1,.,TRBD2,TRBV6-5,CASTQRGSSYNEQFF,TGTGCCAGCACCCAGCGGGGGAGCTCCTACAATGAGCAGTTCTTC
TRBJ2-5,.,.,TRBV24-1,CATSDFGGTQYF,TGTGCCACCAGTGATTTCGGGGGGACCCAGTACTTC
TRBJ1-5,once,.,TRBV27,CASSPMYEQPQHF,TGTGCCAGCAGCCCCATGTACGAGCAGCCCCAGCATTTT
TRBJ1-1,.,TRBD1,TRBV5-1,CASSQYRTGLEPSNTEAFF,TGCGCCAGCAGCCAATATAGGACAGGGCTTGAACCTTCGAACACTGAAGCTTTCTTT
TRBJ1-5,.,TRBD1,TRBV5-1,CASSLGDRDSQPQHF,TGCGCCAGCAGCTTGGGGGACAGAGATAGTCAGCCCCAGCATTTT
TRBJ1-2,.,.,TRBV4-1,CASSEDSPPRGYTF,TGCGCCAGCAGCGAGGACAGCCCGCCTAGAGGCTACACCTTC
TRBJ2-3,.,TRBD2,TRBV7-9,CASSFPLAGTSTDTQYF,TGTGCCAGCAGCTTTCCCCTAGCGGGCACTAGCACAGATACGCAGTATTTT
TRBJ1-5,.,TRBD1,TRBV6-5,CASERDRGGGQPQHF,TGTGCCAGCGAAAGGGACAGGGGTGGAGGCCAGCCCCAGCATTTT
TRBJ2-1,.,TRBD1,TRBV5-1,CASSWDRVDSNEQFF,TGCGCCAGCAGCTGGGACAGGGTAGATAGCAATGAGCAGTTCTTC
TRBJ2-2,.,.,TRBV29-1,CSVNDRRGELFF,TGCAGCGTTAACGACAGGCGCGGGGAGCTGTTTTTT
TRBJ1-1,once,.,TRBV5-1,CASSLEGHIINTEAFF,TGCGCCAGCAGCTTGGAAGGACACATCATCAACACTGAAGCTTTCTTT
TRBJ2-3,.,.,TRBV7-3,CASSLVSTDTQYF,TGTGCCAGCAGCTTAGTCTCCACAGATACGCAGTATTTT
TRBJ1-3,.,.,TRBV7-9,CASSLVGQGNTIYF,TGTGCCAGCAGCTTAGTGGGACAAGGAAACACCATATATTTT
TRBJ2-6,.,.,TRBV4-3,CASSQDRGSGANVLTF,TGCGCCAGCAGCCAAGATCGCGGCTCTGGGGCCAACGTCCTGACTTTC
TRBJ1-1,.,.,TRBV5-1,CASSLVGGGLSRTEAFF,TGCGCCAGCAGCTTGGTTGGGGGAGGCTTAAGTAGGACTGAAGCTTTCTTT
TRBJ2-7,.,.,TRBV5-1,CASSLARGAGAYEQYF,TGCGCCAGCAGCTTGGCCCGAGGGGCAGGGGCCTACGAGCAGTACTTC
TRBJ2-4,.,TRBD2,TRBV7-9,CASSLEGSGRNIQYF,TGTGCCAGCAGCTTAGAAGGTAGCGGGCGCAACATTCAGTACTTC
TRBJ1-1,.,.,TRBV7-9,CASSSDTPYTEAFF,TGTGCCAGCAGCTCGGACACCCCATACACTGAAGCTTTCTTT
TRBJ2-7,.,TRBD2,TRBV6-1,CASSEVGGGTYEQYF,TGTGCCAGCAGTGAGGTCGGGGGGGGAACCTACGAGCAGTACTTC
TRBJ1-5,.,.,TRBV5-1,CASRGEGNQPQHF,TGCGCCAGCAGGGGGGAGGGGAATCAGCCCCAGCATTTT
TRBJ2-5,.,.,TRBV19,CANHLRGREAQYF,TGTGCCAACCACCTCCGGGGCAGGGAGGCCCAGTACTTC
TRBJ1-1,.,TRBD1,TRBV11-1,CASSQPTGGETEAFF,TGTGCCAGCAGCCAACCGACAGGGGGGGAGACTGAAGCTTTCTTT
TRBJ1-2,.,.,TRBV4-2,CASSQGPREDYGYTF,TGTGCCAGCAGCCAAGGCCCCAGGGAGGACTATGGCTACACCTTC
TRBJ2-5,.,TRBD1,TRBV3-1/TRBV3-2,CASSQARQGLETQYF,TGTGCCAGCAGCCAAGCTCGACAGGGGTTGGAGACCCAGTACTTC
TRBJ1-4,.,TRBD1,TRBV25-1,CASSEYSYRGNEKLFF,TGTGCCAGCAGTGAATACAGCTACAGGGGTAATGAAAAACTGTTTTTT
TRBJ2-7,.,TRBD1,TRBV28,CASRGAGTGDYEQYF,TGTGCCAGCAGGGGGGCGGGGACAGGGGACTACGAGCAGTACTTC